This passage covers 2 T cell receptor beta chains from one sample sequenced in a study of blood T cells in healthy people across ages. It was with a sample-barcoded 5' primer and a J-beta primer mix that a second PCR of roughly 6 to 12 cycles was run. One entry per CDR3 protein, called by TCRdb with MiXCR from the 5' RACE reads. Of about 680,000 distinct CDR3 sequences listed, about half are singletons. The sequenced sample was blood. The receptor source for this set is a woman between 55 and 75 years old in good health.

The chain recombines TRBV5-1 with TRBJ2-7, with 7 bases aligning to TRBD1. Trimming removed 3 bases from V and 6 bases from J; junction bases left unmatched: 3. The germline V gene has CDR1 SGHRS and CDR2 YFSETQ. The CDR3 consists of 12 residues. CDR3 in DNA: TGCGCCAGCAGCTCGACAGGGCTCGAGCAGTACTTC. Residues: CASSSTGLEQYF.

This clonotype was counted between two and nine times. The chain has TRBV7-9 and TRBJ1-1; 10 nucleotides match TRBD1. The germline V gene has CDR1 SEHNR and CDR2 FQNEAQ (reference sequence). This CDR3 spans 15 amino acids. V shed 5 bases, J shed 1 base, and the junction held 4 bases outside the gene matches. This chain's CDR3 is CASSKGQGKNTEAFF. CDR3 bases: TGTGCCAGCAGCAAGGGACAGGGGAAGAACACTGAAGCTTTCTTT.